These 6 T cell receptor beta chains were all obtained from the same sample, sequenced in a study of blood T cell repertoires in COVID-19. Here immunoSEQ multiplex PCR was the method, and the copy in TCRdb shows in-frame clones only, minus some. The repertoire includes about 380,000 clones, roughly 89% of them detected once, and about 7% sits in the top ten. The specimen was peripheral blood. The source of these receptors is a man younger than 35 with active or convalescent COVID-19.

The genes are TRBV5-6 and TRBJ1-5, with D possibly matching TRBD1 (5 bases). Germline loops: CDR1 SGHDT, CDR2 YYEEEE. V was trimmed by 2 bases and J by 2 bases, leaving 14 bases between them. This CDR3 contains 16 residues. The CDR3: CASSFLGQRGNQPQHF. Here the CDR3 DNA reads TGTGCCAGCAGCTTCCTGGGGCAAAGAGGCAATCAGCCCCAGCATTTT.

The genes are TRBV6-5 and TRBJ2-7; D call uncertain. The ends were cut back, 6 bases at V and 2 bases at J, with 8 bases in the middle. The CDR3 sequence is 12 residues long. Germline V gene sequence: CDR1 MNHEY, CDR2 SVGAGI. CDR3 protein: CASSFDTYEQYF. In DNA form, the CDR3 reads TGTGCCAGCAGCTTCGACACCTACGAGCAGTACTTC.

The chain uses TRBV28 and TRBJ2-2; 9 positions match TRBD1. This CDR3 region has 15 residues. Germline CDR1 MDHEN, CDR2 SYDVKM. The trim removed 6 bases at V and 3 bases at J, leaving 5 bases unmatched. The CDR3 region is CASSPGTGYTGELFF. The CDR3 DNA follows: TGTGCCAGCAGCCCCGGGACAGGGTACACCGGGGAGCTGTTTTTT.

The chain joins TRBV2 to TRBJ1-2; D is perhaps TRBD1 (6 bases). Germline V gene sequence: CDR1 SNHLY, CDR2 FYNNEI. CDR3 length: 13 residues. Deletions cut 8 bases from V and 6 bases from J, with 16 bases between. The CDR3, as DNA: TGTGCCAGCCTGGGGGGGGCAGGCCATGGCTACACCTTC. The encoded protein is CASLGGAGHGYTF.

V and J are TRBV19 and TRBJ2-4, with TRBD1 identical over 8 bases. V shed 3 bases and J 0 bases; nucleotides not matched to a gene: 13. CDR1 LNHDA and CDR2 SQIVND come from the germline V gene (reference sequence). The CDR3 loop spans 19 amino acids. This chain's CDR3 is CASSMDGTGHQLAKNIQYF. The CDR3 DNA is TGTGCCAGTAGTATGGACGGGACAGGACACCAGCTAGCCAAAAACATTCAGTACTTC. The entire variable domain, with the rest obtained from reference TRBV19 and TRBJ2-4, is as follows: DGGITQSPKYLFRKEGQNVTLSCEQNLNHDAMYWYRQDPGQGLRLIYYSQIVNDFQKGDIAEGYSVSREKKESFPLTVTSAQKNPTAFYLCASSMDGTGHQLAKNIQYFGAGTRLSVL.

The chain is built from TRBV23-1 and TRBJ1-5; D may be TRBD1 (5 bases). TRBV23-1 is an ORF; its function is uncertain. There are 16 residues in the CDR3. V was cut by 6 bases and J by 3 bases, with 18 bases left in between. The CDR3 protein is CASSGGYGSDNQPQHF. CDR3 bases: TGCGCCAGCAGCGGGGGTTATGGCTCCGACAATCAGCCCCAGCATTTT.